This TCR beta chain came from a study of blood T cell repertoires in COVID-19. Per the original methods: Reference gene primer amplification gave nucleated cell count estimates. Using immunoSEQ multiplex PCR, the repertoire was profiled, and TCRdb retains in-frame clones only, with some absent. V, J and clone size reflect that table, while D and trimming were determined from the DNA. The table records some 200,000 clones, 85% to 90% of them present only once. Trimming took 9 bases from V and 5 from J; bases not matched to a gene: 5. The CDR3 has 12 residues. CDR1 and CDR2 from the germline V gene are ENHRY and SYGVKD.

The TCR was taken from a man aged 80 or over with acute or convalescent COVID-19. Material for sequencing was peripheral blood. The chain carries TRBV10-3 and TRBJ2-7; 9 nucleotides agree with TRBD1. CDR3: CAIGQGSNEQYV. CDR3 sequence (DNA): TGTGCCATAGGACAGGGGAGCAACGAGCAGTACGTC.